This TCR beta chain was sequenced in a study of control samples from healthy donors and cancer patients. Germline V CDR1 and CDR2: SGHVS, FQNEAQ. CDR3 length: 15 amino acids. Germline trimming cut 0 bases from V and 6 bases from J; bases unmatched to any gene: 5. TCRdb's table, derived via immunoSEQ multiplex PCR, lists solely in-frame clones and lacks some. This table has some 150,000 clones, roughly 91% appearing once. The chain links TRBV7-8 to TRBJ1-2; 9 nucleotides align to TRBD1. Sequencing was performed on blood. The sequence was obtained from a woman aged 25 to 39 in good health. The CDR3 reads CASSLARGQGHGYTF. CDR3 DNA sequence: TGTGCCAGCAGCTTAGCGAGGGGACAGGGCCATGGCTACACCTTC.